These 4 T cell receptor beta chains share one sample of origin, sequenced in a study of cytomegalovirus exposure and HLA in healthy donors. A multiplex PCR was run with 60 Vbeta primers and 13 Jbeta primers. The table came from immunoSEQ multiplex PCR; TCRdb's copy has only in-frame clones and leaves some out. In the table there are 170,000 or so clones, about 85% of which are singletons. Material for sequencing was PBMCs. These receptors all come from a male donor in good health and CMV-seropositive.

This clone was observed a handful of times. The genes are TRBV7-2 and TRBJ2-3; D perhaps matches TRBD2 (5 bases). The germline V gene has CDR1 SGHTA and CDR2 FQGNSA. V lost 1 base, J lost 4 bases, and 15 bases lay in between. This CDR3 comprises 16 residues. The CDR3 spells CASSLGERPLSDTQYF. The CDR3 DNA reads TGTGCCAGCAGCTTAGGGGAGCGTCCCTTATCAGATACGCAGTATTTT. Full variable domain (remainder filled in from reference TRBV7-2 and TRBJ2-3): GAGVSQSPSNKVTEKGKDVELRCDPISGHTALYWYRQSLGQGLEFLIYFQGNSAPDKSGLPSDRFSAERTGGSVSTLTIQRTQQEDSAVYLCASSLGERPLSDTQYFGPGTRLTVL.

V usage is TRBV30 and J usage is TRBJ2-3; 7 nucleotides align to TRBD1. The length of the CDR3 is 15 residues. Germline values: CDR1 GTSNPN, CDR2 SVGIG (reference sequence). J gave up 1 base and V 7 bases, and 11 bases lay outside the gene matches. The CDR3 DNA sequence: TGTGCCTTAAACAGGGGTGAGGGACGCACAGATACGCAGTATTTT. Its protein product is CALNRGEGRTDTQYF.

The chain carries TRBV18 and TRBJ2-5; 9 nucleotides agree with TRBD1. V gave up 6 bases and J gave up 5 bases; unmatched junction bases: 4. The CDR3 has 13 residues. CDR1 KGHSH and CDR2 LQKENI come from the germline V gene. CDR3: CASSRTGEETQYF. The DNA for the CDR3 is TGTGCCAGCTCCCGGACAGGGGAGGAGACCCAGTACTTC.

This clone was observed a single time. CDR3 region: CASSATASVETSGRGEQYF. CDR3 DNA sequence: TGTGCCAGCAGTGCGACGGCCTCAGTGGAGACTAGCGGGAGAGGGGAGCAGTACTTC. The chain joins TRBV21-1 to TRBJ2-7; TRBD2, the table's D call, was not compared with the DNA. TRBV21-1 is an annotated pseudogene. The CDR3 loop spans 19 amino acids.